Listed here are 3 T cell receptor beta chains from one sample, sequenced in a study of blood T cell repertoires in COVID-19. The data were produced by immunoSEQ multiplex PCR, yet TCRdb's version contains in-frame clones alone and is incomplete. The sample yields roughly 370,000 clones, about 83% seen once. The sequenced sample was PBMCs or T cells enriched from blood (not recorded which). All receptors come from a woman between 45 and 65 years old who had recovered from COVID-19.

The V call is TRBV7-6, the J call TRBJ2-7; 7 bases agree with TRBD1. The CDR3 extends over 15 amino acids. Trimming cost V 4 bases and J 2 bases; bases outside gene matches: 8. The V gene's germline CDR1 is SGHVS and CDR2 FNYEAQ. CDR3 DNA: TGTGCCAGCAGCTCAATGCCGGGACAGACCTACGAGCAGTACTTC. Amino acid sequence: CASSSMPGQTYEQYF.

This clone was recorded once. The chain has TRBV5-1 and TRBJ2-3; no clear D gene. The CDR3 has 15 amino acids. CDR1 SGHRS and CDR2 YFSETQ come from the germline V gene. V was shortened by 0 bases and J by 4 bases, with 12 bases between the two germline ends. The chain's CDR3 is CASSLEVGVSDTQYF. DNA of the CDR3: TGCGCCAGCAGCTTGGAGGTTGGAGTCTCAGATACGCAGTATTTT.

The V and J genes are TRBV7-9 and TRBJ1-4; tentatively, D is TRBD1 (6 bases). The length of the CDR3 is 17 residues. Germline values: CDR1 SEHNR, CDR2 FQNEAQ (reference sequence). V was cut by 0 bases and J by 4 bases, with 15 bases left in between. As DNA, the CDR3 is TGTGCCAGCAGCTTAGCGGGGACAACTGCAATTAATGAAAAACTGTTTTTT. Protein: CASSLAGTTAINEKLFF.